The clone carrying this T cell receptor (beta chain) was observed at least ten times. Its antigen is undetermined. RNA served as the template for amplifying TCR beta CDR3 regions. Scientists carried out first-round RT-PCR using HTBI primers and then a second-round multiplex PCR. TCRdb itself ran the multiplex PCR reads through MiXCR, one entry per CDR3 protein. The sample lists around 1.1 million distinct CDR3 sequences; less than 45% were seen once. The germline V gene has CDR1 SGDLS and CDR2 YYNGEE. The CDR3 covers 13 residues. Trimming shortened V by 4 bases and J by 14 bases, and 19 bases separated the two germline ends. The data are from a study of Graves' ophthalmopathy and Graves' hyperthyroidism. Study overall: The stable label applied to hyperthyroidism with no ophthalmopathy within 18 months of follow-up. Study observations and caveats: Ophthalmopathy could be told apart from stable hyperthyroidism by a 13-signature model (around 88% sensitivity, approximately 81% specificity).

Each hyperthyroidism patient was newly diagnosed, with under 2 months' duration, and aged 18 to 65. The J gene is TRBJ1-3, the V gene TRBV9; maybe TRBD1 (5 bases). The receptor comes from an adult man with Graves' hyperthyroidism. The specimen was peripheral blood or thyroid tissue (not recorded which). In DNA, the CDR3 is TGTGCCAGCAGCACCGGGACGGTTGATTCCGTATATTTT. It is translated as CASSTGTVDSVYF.